These T cell receptor beta chains were read from a single sample in a study of OX40 agonist ivuxolimab in advanced cancers. The method was immunoSEQ multiplex PCR; TCRdb's version includes in-frame clones alone and lacks a portion of them. The data contain over 85,000 clones, 80% to 85% of them singletons. The sample was CD4+ or CD8+ T cells sorted from blood, taken in a trial of the OX40 agonist ivuxolimab. The receptor set was obtained from an adult with an advanced solid tumor such as melanoma, head and neck, liver or kidney cancer. CDR3s include the opening cysteine and the closing phenylalanine or tryptophan. D genes are given only for firm matches.

D gene | J gene | V gene | CDR3 protein | CDR3 DNA
- | TRBJ2-5 | TRBV9 | CASSVVEGLGTQYF | TGTGCCAGCAGCGTAGTAGAAGGGCTGGGGACCCAGTACTTC
TRBD2 | TRBJ2-7 | TRBV5-6 | CASSLVSLAGVEQYF | TGTGCCAGCAGCTTGGTCAGCCTAGCGGGGGTCGAGCAGTACTTC
- | TRBJ1-3 | TRBV5-6 | CASTLRRGNTIYF | TGTGCCAGCACCTTGCGGAGGGGAAACACCATATATTTT
TRBD1 | TRBJ2-3 | TRBV6-1 | CASSENGQGFGTDTQYF | TGTGCCAGCAGTGAAAACGGACAGGGCTTTGGCACAGATACGCAGTATTTT
- | TRBJ2-3 | TRBV18 | CASSPGLLDTQYF | TGTGCCAGCTCACCTGGACTCCTTGATACGCAGTATTTT
- | TRBJ2-7 | TRBV25-1 | CASSDKTYSYEQYF | TGTGCCAGCAGTGATAAGACATATTCCTACGAGCAGTACTTC
TRBD1 | TRBJ2-2 | TRBV7-8 | CASSGRDRSTGELFF | TGTGCCAGCAGCGGCCGGGACAGGAGTACCGGGGAGCTGTTTTTT
TRBD1 | TRBJ2-7 | TRBV10-3 | CASSTLEGGTYEQYF | TGTGCCAGCAGTACCCTTGAAGGGGGCACCTACGAGCAGTACTTC
TRBD2 | TRBJ2-3 | TRBV28 | CASSSPVAGVSDTQYF | TGTGCCAGCAGTTCCCCCGTAGCGGGGGTATCGGATACGCAGTATTTT
TRBD2 | TRBJ2-3 | TRBV25-1 | CASSEFQRGAARPDTQYF | TGTGCCAGCAGTGAATTCCAGCGGGGGGCCGCTAGACCAGATACGCAGTATTTT
- | TRBJ2-7 | TRBV5-1 | CASRSISSSYEQYF | TGCGCCAGCAGGAGTATCAGTTCCTCCTACGAGCAGTACTTC
TRBD2 | TRBJ2-1 | TRBV11-2 | CASSPGGLAGDEQFF | TGTGCCAGCAGCCCAGGGGGACTAGCGGGCGATGAGCAGTTCTTC
- | TRBJ2-5 | TRBV10-3 | CAISEPPDSSWGETQYF | TGTGCCATCAGTGAGCCCCCGGACAGTTCCTGGGGAGAGACCCAGTACTTC